The clone carrying this T cell receptor (beta chain) was seen more than once but under ten times. J gave up 9 bases and V 4 bases, and 9 bases lay outside the gene matches. The CDR3 extends over 15 amino acids. Germline V gives CDR1 MGHRA, CDR2 YSYEKL. TCRdb re-derived calls from the RT-PCR reads in MiXCR, one entry per CDR3 protein. The table has about a million distinct CDR3 sequences, approximately 19% seen once. This sample was included in a study of patients and donors after allogeneic stem cell transplantation. The sample taken for sequencing was blood, either unsorted or a sorted T cell fraction (not recorded which). The chain combines TRBV4-1 with TRBJ2-1, with 10 bases fitting TRBD2. This clonotype was sampled from a human donor who was either an allogeneic HSCT recipient or a stem cell or donor lymphocyte infusion donor (not recorded which). It is not recorded whose cells these are; they may come from a transplant donor. Here the CDR3 reads CASSPRTSGRGEQFF. The CDR3 nucleotides are TGCGCCAGCAGCCCCAGGACTAGCGGTAGGGGTGAGCAGTTCTTC.